This TCR beta chain was found in a study of T cell repertoires in cytomegalovirus infection. In TCRdb, the reads were re-called with MiXCR into one record per CDR3 protein. The table records about 890,000 distinct CDR3 sequences, around 31% of them present only once. V was clipped by 6 bases and J by 3 bases, with 12 bases between them. This CDR3 has 14 amino acids. Per the germline V gene, CDR1 is MNHNS and CDR2 is SASEGT. Remarks on this clonotype: Its antigen is undetermined.

This rearrangement joins TRBV6-1 to TRBJ1-5; the D is unclear. This TCR derives from a human donor in good health (CMV status not recorded). Some clones in this sample may be carry-over from other donors' samples. Sequences were derived from cultured CD8+ T cells from PBMCs, sampled from culture after CMV antigen stimulation. The CDR3: CASRGRGHNQPQHF. The CDR3 DNA follows: TGTGCCAGCAGGGGAAGAGGGCACAATCAGCCCCAGCATTTT.